This T cell receptor (beta chain) comes out of a study of blood T cell repertoires in COVID-19. This table comes from immunoSEQ multiplex PCR, and its TCRdb copy is limited to in-frame clones, with some not included. The table has just over 95,000 clones, about 86% seen once; the top ten hold less than 20%. CDR3 length equals 14 residues. Trimming shortened V by 3 bases and J by 7 bases, and 12 bases separated the two germline ends. Germline assignment: CDR1 MRHNA and CDR2 SNTAGT. The chain uses TRBV6-4 and TRBJ2-2, with D perhaps TRBD1 (6 bases). Material for sequencing was peripheral blood. The TCR was taken from a human donor in a cohort sampled during active COVID-19. The CDR3 DNA is TGTGCCAGCAGTGAACAGGGTGTAGGCGGGGAGCTGTTTTTT. Its translation is CASSEQGVGGELFF.